This TCR beta chain was recorded in a study of siplizumab effects on memory and regulatory T cells. With 2 bases removed from V and 3 bases from J, the gap between germline ends came to 12 bases. The germline V gene has CDR1 SGHAT and CDR2 FQNNGV. CDR3 size: 15 residues. Sequencing was performed with immunoSEQ multiplex PCR; in TCRdb, only in-frame clones are kept and a portion is missing. The sample lists about 110,000 clones, roughly 92% occurring once. The chain carries TRBV11-2 and TRBJ2-3; D perhaps matches TRBD1 (5 bases). Sequences were obtained from CD4+ T cells sorted from blood. This clonotype was sampled from a human donor in good health. The CDR3: CASSLSDSATDTQYF. The CDR3 DNA reads as TGTGCCAGCAGCTTATCAGACAGCGCAACAGATACGCAGTATTTT.